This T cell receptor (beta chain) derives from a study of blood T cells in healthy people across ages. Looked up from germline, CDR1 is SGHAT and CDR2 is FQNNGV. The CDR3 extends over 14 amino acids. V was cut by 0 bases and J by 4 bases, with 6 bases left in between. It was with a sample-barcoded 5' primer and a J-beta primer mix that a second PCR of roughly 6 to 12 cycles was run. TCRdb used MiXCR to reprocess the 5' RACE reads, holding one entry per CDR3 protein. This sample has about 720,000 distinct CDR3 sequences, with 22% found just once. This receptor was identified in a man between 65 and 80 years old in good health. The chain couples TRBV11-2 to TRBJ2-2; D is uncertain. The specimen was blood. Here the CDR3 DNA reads TGTGCCAGCAGCTTAGAATGGGGCACCGGGGAGCTGTTTTTT. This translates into CASSLEWGTGELFF.